This TCR beta chain was sequenced in a study of T-cell memory formation after mild COVID-19. The overall study: Largely, TCR clusters stayed within a single donor. Study-wide points: Pre-infection memory held some responding clones, suggesting pre-existing cross-reactive T cells responded.

There are 13 residues in the CDR3. CDR1 is ENHRY, CDR2 SYGVKD, per germline. Between the trimmed V and J ends, which lost 4 bases and 1 base, there was a span of 6 bases. TCRdb re-called the 5' RACE reads with MiXCR, one entry per CDR3 protein. Of fewer than 550,000 distinct CDR3 sequences listed, about 19% are singletons. About this clonotype itself: The antigen remains unidentified.

The chain couples TRBV10-3 to TRBJ2-3; D not resolved. This TCR was sampled from an adult woman who had mild COVID-19 (a few samples of this study predate the infection). Cell type and time point are not known. The sequencing sample was made of PBMCs or a T cell subset sorted from them (not recorded which). CDR3 sequence (DNA): TGTGCCATCAGTGGCAGCGGCACAGATACGCAGTATTTT. It specifies CAISGSGTDTQYF.